This TCR beta chain came from a study of cytomegalovirus exposure and HLA in healthy donors. PCR was performed using 60 Vbeta and 13 Jbeta primers. Data came from immunoSEQ multiplex PCR; TCRdb stores just in-frame clones and leaves some out. The table records 100,000 to 150,000 clones, approximately 84% of them present only once. In its sample, this clone was seen once. Its target is unknown. This CDR3 has 15 amino acids. The germline V gene encodes CDR1 LGHNA and CDR2 YSLEER. Study-wide results and caveats: Previously analyzed data showed that most TCR beta V segments were productive at a frequency of about 90% or about 30%. The study assumed roughly uniform donor sequencing depth for presence/absence analyses.

The chain is built from TRBV4-3 and TRBJ2-5; TRBD1 might be the D (5 bases). TRBJ2-7 explains the end of the DNA better; the J call may be wrong. Material: PBMCs. The sequence was obtained from a man aged 18 to 29 in good health and CMV-seropositive. CDR3 protein: CASSQVSGNSVEQYF. The CDR3 coding sequence is TGCGCCAGCAGCCAAGTTTCAGGGAATTCGGTCGAGCAGTACTTC.